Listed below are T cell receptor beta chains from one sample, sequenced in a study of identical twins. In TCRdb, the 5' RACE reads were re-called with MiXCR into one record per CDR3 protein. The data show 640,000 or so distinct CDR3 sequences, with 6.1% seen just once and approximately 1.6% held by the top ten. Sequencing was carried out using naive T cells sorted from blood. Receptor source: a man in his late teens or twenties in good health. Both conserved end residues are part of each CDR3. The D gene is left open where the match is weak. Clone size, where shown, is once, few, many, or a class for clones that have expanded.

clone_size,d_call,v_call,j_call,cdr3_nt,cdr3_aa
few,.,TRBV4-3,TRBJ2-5,TGCGCCAGCAGCCAAGATCTCCCCGGACGGACGGGGGGCACCCAGTACTTC,CASSQDLPGRTGGTQYF
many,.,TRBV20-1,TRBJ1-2,TGCAGTGCTAGGGAACCAAAACCCGGGACCTATGGCTACACCTTC,CSAREPKPGTYGYTF
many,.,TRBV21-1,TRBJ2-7,TGTGCCAGCACCTTCCTAGATGGGGCCGAGCAGTACTTC,CASTFLDGAEQYF
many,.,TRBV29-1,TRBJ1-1,TGCAGCGTTGTTACGTCGGCAGGGAACACTGAAGCTTTCTTT,CSVVTSAGNTEAFF
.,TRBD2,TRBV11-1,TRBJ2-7,TGTGCCAGCAGCCACCGACTAGCGGGACAAGTTAAAGCTTCCTACGAGCAGTACTTC,CASSHRLAGQVKASYEQYF
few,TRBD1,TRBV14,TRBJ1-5,TGTGCCAGCAGCCCATACAGGGGGGGCCAGCCCCAGCATTTT,CASSPYRGGQPQHF
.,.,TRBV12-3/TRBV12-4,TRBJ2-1,TGTGCCAGCAGGGGGAGGGGGGGAATCGATGAGCAGTTCTTC,CASRGRGGIDEQFF
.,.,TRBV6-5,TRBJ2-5,TGTGCCAGCAGTTACAATCGGGCTTCGCTCCTGGAGACCCAGTACTTC,CASSYNRASLLETQYF
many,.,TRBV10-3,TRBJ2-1,TGTGCCATCAGTACTGGAGGGGGCAATGAGCAGTTCTTC,CAISTGGGNEQFF
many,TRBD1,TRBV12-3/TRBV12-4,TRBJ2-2,TGTGCCAGCAGTTTGGGGACAGGGGTTACCGGGGAGCTGTTTTTT,CASSLGTGVTGELFF
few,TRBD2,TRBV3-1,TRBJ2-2,TGTGCCAGCAGCCAAGGGGTAGGAGCGGGAGGCCCGAGCGGGGAGCTGTTTTTT,CASSQGVGAGGPSGELFF
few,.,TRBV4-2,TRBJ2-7,TGTGCCAGCAGCCAAGTTCGTAACTACGAGCAGTACTTC,CASSQVRNYEQYF
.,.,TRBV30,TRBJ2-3,TGTGCCTGGAGTGTACGAGGCGGGAGCACAGATACGCAGTATTTT,CAWSVRGGSTDTQYF
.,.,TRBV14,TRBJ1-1,TGTGCCAGCAGCCAAGATGGTAGGCATCTTGGGGCGGGAAACACTGAAGCTTTCTTT,CASSQDGRHLGAGNTEAFF
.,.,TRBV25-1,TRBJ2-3,TGTGCCAGCAGTGATCCTCCAGGGGATACGCAGTATTTT,CASSDPPGDTQYF
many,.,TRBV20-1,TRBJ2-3,TGCAGTGCTAGAGACGGGCCAGATACGCAGTATTTT,CSARDGPDTQYF
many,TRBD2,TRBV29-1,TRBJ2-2,TGCAGCGTTTCGGCGGGAGGGCCTAGCACCGGGGAGCTGTTTTTT,CSVSAGGPSTGELFF
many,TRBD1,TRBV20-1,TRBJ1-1,TGCAGTGCACGGACAGGGGCAGGGGCTTTCTTT,CSARTGAGAFF
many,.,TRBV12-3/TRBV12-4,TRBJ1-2,TGTGCCAGCAGTCTTCAGGTCGGGCTGGGCTACACCTTC,CASSLQVGLGYTF
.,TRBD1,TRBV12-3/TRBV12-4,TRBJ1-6,TGTGCCAGCAGAACGACAGGGGCGAATTCACCCCTCCACTTT,CASRTTGANSPLHF
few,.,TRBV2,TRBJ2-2,TGTGCCAGCAGTGAAGGTAACAGGAGAGGACCCGGGGAGCTGTTTTTT,CASSEGNRRGPGELFF
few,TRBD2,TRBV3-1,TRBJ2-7,TGTGCCAGCGCCGGGACGACGGGACTAGCGGGAGTCGGCTCCTACGAGCAGTACTTC,CASAGTTGLAGVGSYEQYF
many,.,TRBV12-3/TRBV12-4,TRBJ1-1,TGTGCCAGCAGTTTCTTGGGAGGCACTGAAGCTTTCTTT,CASSFLGGTEAFF
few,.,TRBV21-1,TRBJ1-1,TGTGCCCGGGCCAGAGGGGCGAGGGGTGAAGCTTTCTTT,CARARGARGEAFF
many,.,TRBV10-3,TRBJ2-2,TGTGCCATCAGCGACACCCTCGCTACCGGGGAGCTGTTTTTT,CAISDTLATGELFF
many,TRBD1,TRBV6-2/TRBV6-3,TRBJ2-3,TGTGCCAGCAGTTCTAGGGGGCGCGGACCAGATACGCAGTATTTT,CASSSRGRGPDTQYF
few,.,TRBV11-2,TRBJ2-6,TGTGCCAGCAGCTTAAGTTTCTCTGGGGCCAACGTCCTGACTTTC,CASSLSFSGANVLTF
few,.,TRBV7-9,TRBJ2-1,TGTGCCAGCAGCTTGCCACATAACAATGAGCAGTTCTTC,CASSLPHNNEQFF
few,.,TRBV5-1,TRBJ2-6,TGCGCCAGCAGCTTGGGAAGCGAGGCCAACGTCCTGACTTTC,CASSLGSEANVLTF
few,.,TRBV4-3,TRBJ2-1,TGCGCCAGCAGCCGACGGGGGAGGGGGTATGAGCAGTTCTTC,CASSRRGRGYEQFF
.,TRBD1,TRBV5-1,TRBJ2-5,TGCGCCAGCAGCTTGGCGGCCAACGACAGGGTCCAAGAGACCCAGTACTTC,CASSLAANDRVQETQYF
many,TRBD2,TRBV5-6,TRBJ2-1,TGTGCCAGCAGCTTGGGACGGGAGGCCTACAATGAGCAGTTCTTC,CASSLGREAYNEQFF
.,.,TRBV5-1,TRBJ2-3,TGCGCCAGCAGCTTGGCCGGACAGCGCACAGATACGCAGTATTTT,CASSLAGQRTDTQYF
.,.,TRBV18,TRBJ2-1,TGTGCCAGCTTACCCCTGACTGGTCTCTACAATGAGCAGTTCTTC,CASLPLTGLYNEQFF
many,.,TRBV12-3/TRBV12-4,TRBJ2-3,TGTGCCAGCAGTTCCCCCACTGGGGGTTACACAGATACGCAGTATTTT,CASSSPTGGYTDTQYF
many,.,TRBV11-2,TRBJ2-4,TGTGCCAGCAGCTTAGTTTCCGCCAGGTCGCTAGCCAAAAACATTCAGTACTTC,CASSLVSARSLAKNIQYF
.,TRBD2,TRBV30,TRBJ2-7,TGTGCCTGGAGTGTACGACTAGCGGGAGCGTACGAGCAGTACTTC,CAWSVRLAGAYEQYF
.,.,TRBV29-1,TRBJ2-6,TGCAGCGTGGGGGGGGCCGTTGGCTCTGGGGCCAACGTCCTGACTTTC,CSVGGAVGSGANVLTF
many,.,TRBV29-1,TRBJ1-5,TGCAGCGTTGGAGGGGATCAGCCCCAGCATTTT,CSVGGDQPQHF
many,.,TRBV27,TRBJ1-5,TGTGCCAGCAGTTTAACAGGGTGGCAGCCCCAGCATTTT,CASSLTGWQPQHF
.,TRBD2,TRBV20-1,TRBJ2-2,TGCAGTGCTCGAGGGTCTTGGGTAGCGGGGACGAAAGCCACCGGGGAGCTGTTTTTT,CSARGSWVAGTKATGELFF
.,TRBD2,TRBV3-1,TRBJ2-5,TGTGCCAGCAGCCAAAGAGGGAGGGCGGCGAGAGAGACCCAGTACTTC,CASSQRGRAARETQYF
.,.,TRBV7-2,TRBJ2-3,TGTGCCAGCAGCGCGAAAGGGGGGTGGGGCACAGATACGCAGTATTTT,CASSAKGGWGTDTQYF
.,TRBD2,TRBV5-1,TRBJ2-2,TGCGCCAGCAGCTTTTTTGCGGGAGAAGGCGGGGAGCTGTTTTTT,CASSFFAGEGGELFF
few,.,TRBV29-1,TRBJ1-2,TGCAGCGTTGAAGACCTTCAGGGTTATTCCTATGGCTACACCTTC,CSVEDLQGYSYGYTF
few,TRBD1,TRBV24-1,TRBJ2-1,TGTGCCACCAGTGAAAGGACTTTGAGGGACAGGGGGTTAGACAATGAGCAGTTCTTC,CATSERTLRDRGLDNEQFF
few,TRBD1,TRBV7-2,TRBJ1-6,TGTGCCAGCAGCCCGGGACAGGCTAATTCACCCCTCCACTTT,CASSPGQANSPLHF
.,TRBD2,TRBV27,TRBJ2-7,TGTGCCAGCAGTTTATTTGCTAGCGGGAGTTACGAGCAGTACTTC,CASSLFASGSYEQYF
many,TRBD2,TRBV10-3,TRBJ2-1,TGTGCCATCAGGGCGGGAGGGAACAATGAGCAGTTCTTC,CAIRAGGNNEQFF
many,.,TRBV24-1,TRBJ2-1,TGTGCCACCAGTGATCCGACAGGTAGCTCCTACAATGAGCAGTTCTTC,CATSDPTGSSYNEQFF
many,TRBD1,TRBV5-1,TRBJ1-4,TGCGCCAGCAGTTCCCCAGGGGGCCGGGATGAAAAACTGTTTTTT,CASSSPGGRDEKLFF
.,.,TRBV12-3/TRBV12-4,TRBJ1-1,TGTGCCAGCAGTTATGGGACAACGAACACTGAAGCTTTCTTT,CASSYGTTNTEAFF
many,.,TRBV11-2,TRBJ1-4,TGTGCCAGCAGCTTAGTCCCGGGTGAAAAACTGTTTTTT,CASSLVPGEKLFF
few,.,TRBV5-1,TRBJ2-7,TGCGCCAGCAGCTTGGTTTATGGACAGGGACTATCCTACGAGCAGTACTTC,CASSLVYGQGLSYEQYF
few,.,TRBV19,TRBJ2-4,TGTGCCAGTATGGTGCGGACAGAAAACATTCAGTACTTC,CASMVRTENIQYF
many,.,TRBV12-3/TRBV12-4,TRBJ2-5,TGTGCCAGCAGTTTAGGGGGTGGAGAGACCCAGTACTTC,CASSLGGGETQYF
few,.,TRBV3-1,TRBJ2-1,TGTGCCAGCAGCCGAAGGAGGGGTACTGAGCAGTTCTTC,CASSRRRGTEQFF
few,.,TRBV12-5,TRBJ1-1,TGTGCTAGTGGTTTAGGGAGTACTGAAGCTTTCTTT,CASGLGSTEAFF
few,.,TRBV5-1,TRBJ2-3,TGCGCCAGCAAGTTCAGCACAGATACGCAGTATTTT,CASKFSTDTQYF
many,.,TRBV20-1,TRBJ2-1,TGCAGTGCTAGAGATCGACTTAGCAATGAGCAGTTCTTC,CSARDRLSNEQFF